This T cell receptor (beta chain) was sequenced during a study of T cells expressing NK-cell markers. Across the whole study: TCR beta repertoires came from sorted CD3+CD56+NKG2C+, CD3+CD56+NKG2C- and CD3+CD56-NKG2C+ T cells. The study, taken as a whole, reports: Nothing established the HCMV specificity of expanded NKG2C+ T cell clones. Several donors' CD3+CD56-NKG2C+ cells were dominated by the same clonotypes.

Details on this clonotype: No antigen is known for it.

The germline V gene has CDR1 SEHNR and CDR2 FQNEAQ (reference sequence). This CDR3 has 15 residues. TCRdb re-called the 5' RACE reads; one entry per CDR3 protein, DNA not given. The table for this sample gives hundreds of thousands of distinct CDR3 sequences. Sequenced material: blood T cells: a sorted CD56 or NKG2C T cell subset, CD4+ or CD8+ T cells, or bulk PBMC T cells (not recorded which). The receptor's source is a woman aged 18-70 years in good health. The chain employs TRBV7-9 and TRBJ2-7; the TRBD2 assignment by TCRdb is unverifiable without DNA. The CDR3 here is CASSHDGEVSYEQYF.